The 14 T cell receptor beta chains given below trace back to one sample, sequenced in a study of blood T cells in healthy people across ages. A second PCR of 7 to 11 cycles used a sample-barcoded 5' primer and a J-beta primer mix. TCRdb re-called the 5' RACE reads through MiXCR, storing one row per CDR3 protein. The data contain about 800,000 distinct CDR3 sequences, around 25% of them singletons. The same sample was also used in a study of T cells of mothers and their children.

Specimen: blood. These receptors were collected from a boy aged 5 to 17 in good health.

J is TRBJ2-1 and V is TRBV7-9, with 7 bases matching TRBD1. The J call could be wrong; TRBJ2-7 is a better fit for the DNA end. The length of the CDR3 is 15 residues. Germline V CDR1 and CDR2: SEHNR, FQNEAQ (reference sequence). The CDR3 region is CASSTNRGKGNEQYF. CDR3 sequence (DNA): TGTGCCAGCAGCACAAACAGGGGTAAAGGTAACGAGCAGTACTTC.

The DNA for the CDR3 is TGTGCCAGCAGTTTCAGCGCTCAGAACAATGAGCAGTTCTTC. This codes for CASSFSAQNNEQFF. The chain joins TRBV28 to TRBJ2-1; D unresolved. Germline CDR1 is MDHEN and CDR2 is SYDVKM. This CDR3 has 14 amino acids. V was shortened by 3 bases and J by 5 bases, with 11 bases between the two germline ends.

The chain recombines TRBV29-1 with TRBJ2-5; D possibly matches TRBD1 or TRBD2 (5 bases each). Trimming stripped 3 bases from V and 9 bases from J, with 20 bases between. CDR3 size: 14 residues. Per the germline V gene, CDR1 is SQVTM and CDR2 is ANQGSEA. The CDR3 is CSVDHPDQGDPQYF. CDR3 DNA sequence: TGCAGCGTTGACCACCCGGATCAGGGAGATCCCCAGTACTTC.

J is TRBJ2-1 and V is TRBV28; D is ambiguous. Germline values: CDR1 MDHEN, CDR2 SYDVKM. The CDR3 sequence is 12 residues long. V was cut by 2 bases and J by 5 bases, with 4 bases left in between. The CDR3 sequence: CASSLTHNEQFF. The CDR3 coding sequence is TGTGCCAGCAGTTTAACCCACAATGAGCAGTTCTTC.

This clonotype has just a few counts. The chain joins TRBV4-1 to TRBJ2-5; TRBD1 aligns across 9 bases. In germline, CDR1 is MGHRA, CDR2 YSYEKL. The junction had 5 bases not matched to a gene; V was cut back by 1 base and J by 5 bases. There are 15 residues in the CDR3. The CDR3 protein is CASSQGDRDGETQYF. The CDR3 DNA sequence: TGCGCCAGCAGCCAAGGGGACAGGGACGGGGAGACCCAGTACTTC.

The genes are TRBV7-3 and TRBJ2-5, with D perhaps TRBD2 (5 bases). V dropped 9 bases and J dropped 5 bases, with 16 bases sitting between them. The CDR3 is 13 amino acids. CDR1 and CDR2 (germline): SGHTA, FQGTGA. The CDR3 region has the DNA TGTGCCAGTAGCCCGGGGTCTAGTGAGACCCAGTACTTC. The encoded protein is CASSPGSSETQYF.

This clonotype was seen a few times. CDR3 bases: TGTGCCAGCAGCCAAGTTGGGGTTAACTATGGCTACACCTTC. It encodes CASSQVGVNYGYTF. The V call is TRBV14, the J call TRBJ1-2; no clear D gene. CDR1 and CDR2 (germline): SGHDN, FVKESK. There are 14 residues in the CDR3. Deletions cut 1 base from V and 1 base from J, with 7 bases between.

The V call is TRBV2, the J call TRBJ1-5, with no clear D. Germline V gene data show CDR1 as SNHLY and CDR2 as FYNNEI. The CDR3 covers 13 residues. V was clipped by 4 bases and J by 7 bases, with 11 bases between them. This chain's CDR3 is CASSVVNGQPQHF. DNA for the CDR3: TGTGCCAGCAGTGTTGTAAATGGGCAGCCCCAGCATTTT.

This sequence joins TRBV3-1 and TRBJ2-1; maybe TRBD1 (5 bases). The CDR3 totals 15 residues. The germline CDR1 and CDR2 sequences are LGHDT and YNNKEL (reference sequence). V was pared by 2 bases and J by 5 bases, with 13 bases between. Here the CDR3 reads CASSQTLTDNNEQFF. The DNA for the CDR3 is TGTGCCAGCAGCCAAACCCTGACAGACAACAATGAGCAGTTCTTC.

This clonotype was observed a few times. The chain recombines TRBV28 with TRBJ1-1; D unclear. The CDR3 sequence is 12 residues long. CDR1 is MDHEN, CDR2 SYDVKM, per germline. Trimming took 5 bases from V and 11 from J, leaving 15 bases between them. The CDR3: CASSPVGLRAFF. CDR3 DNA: TGTGCCAGCAGTCCCGTGGGCCTTCGGGCTTTCTTT.

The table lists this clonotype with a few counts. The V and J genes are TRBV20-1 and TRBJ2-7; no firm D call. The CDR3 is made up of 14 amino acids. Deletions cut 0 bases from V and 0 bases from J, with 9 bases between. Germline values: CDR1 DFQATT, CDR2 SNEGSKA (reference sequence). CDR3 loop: CSARDLQSSYEQYF. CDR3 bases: TGCAGTGCTAGAGATTTACAGAGCTCCTACGAGCAGTACTTC.

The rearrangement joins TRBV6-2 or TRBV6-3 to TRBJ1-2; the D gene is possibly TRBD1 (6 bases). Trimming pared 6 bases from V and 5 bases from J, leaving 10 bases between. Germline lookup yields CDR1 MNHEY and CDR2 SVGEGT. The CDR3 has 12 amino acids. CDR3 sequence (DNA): TGTGCCAGCAGCAGGGACATTTATGGCTACACCTTC. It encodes CASSRDIYGYTF.

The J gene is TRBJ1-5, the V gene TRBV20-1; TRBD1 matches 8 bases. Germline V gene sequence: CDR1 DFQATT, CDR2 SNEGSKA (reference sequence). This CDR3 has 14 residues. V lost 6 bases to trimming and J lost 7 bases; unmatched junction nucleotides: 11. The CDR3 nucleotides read TGCAGTGCGCGAAATTACCAGGGGGCGCAGCCCCAGCATTTT. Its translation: CSARNYQGAQPQHF.

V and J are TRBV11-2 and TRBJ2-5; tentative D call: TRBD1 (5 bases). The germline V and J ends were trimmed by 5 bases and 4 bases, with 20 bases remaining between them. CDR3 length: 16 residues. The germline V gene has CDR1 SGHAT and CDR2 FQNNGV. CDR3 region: CASSASGWGRAETQYF. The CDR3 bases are TGTGCCAGCAGCGCGAGTGGGTGGGGCCGAGCAGAGACCCAGTACTTC.